This entry lists 19 T cell receptor beta chains sequenced from one sample in a study of the immune and genomic landscape of osteosarcoma. Profiling relied on immunoSEQ multiplex PCR, and the TCRdb table lists in-frame clones only, not all of them. The data show fewer than 1,500 clones, roughly 77% seen once. The specimen was primary tumor tissue from the femur. These receptors came from a man younger than 40 with osteosarcoma.

The V and J genes are TRBV11-3 and TRBJ2-5, with D perhaps TRBD2 (7 bases). CDR1 is SGHNT and CDR2 is YENEEA in the germline V gene. The CDR3 is made up of 17 amino acids. The V end was cut by 4 bases, the J end by 0 bases, with 18 bases between. The DNA of the CDR3 is TGTGCCAGCAGCTGGACTCTGGGGGGGGACAACCAAGAGACCCAGTACTTC. Translating gives CASSWTLGGDNQETQYF.

There are a few counts of this clone. Written as DNA, the CDR3 is TGCGCCAGCAGCCCTACATCTATGGTACCCCTCCACTTT. This translates into CASSPTSMVPLHF. V gene TRBV4-1 combines with J gene TRBJ1-6; D remains ambiguous. The CDR3 has 13 amino acids. Germline-derived CDR1 and CDR2 are MGHRA and YSYEKL. The V end lost 4 bases, the J end lost 12 bases, and 13 bases lay between the germline ends.

The chain recombines TRBV2 with TRBJ2-2, with no clear D. Trimming pared 2 bases from V and 3 bases from J, leaving 7 bases between. The germline V gene has CDR1 SNHLY and CDR2 FYNNEI. The CDR3 spans 14 residues. The CDR3 loop reads CASSERQHTGELFF. The CDR3 nucleotides are TGTGCCAGCAGTGAAAGGCAGCACACCGGGGAGCTGTTTTTT.

The sample holds a few counts of this clone. The J gene is TRBJ2-1, the V gene TRBV13; weak D call: TRBD1 (5 bases). The V gene lost 1 base and the J gene lost 10 bases, with 8 bases spanning the gap. The CDR3 loop spans 12 amino acids. Looked up from germline, CDR1 is PRHDT and CDR2 is FYEKMQ (reference sequence). The CDR3 DNA follows: TGTGCCAGCAGCTTAGTGGGGCGGGAGCAGTTCTTC. This gives the protein CASSLVGREQFF. The whole variable domain, filled in from reference TRBV13 and TRBJ2-1, reads AAGVIQSPRHLIKEKRETATLKCYPIPRHDTVYWYQQGPGQDPQFLISFYEKMQSDKGSIPDRFSAQQFSDYHSELNMSSLELGDSALYFCASSLVGREQFFGPGTRLTVL.

The chain employs TRBV15 and TRBJ2-2, with no clear D. The germline gives CDR1 LNHNV, CDR2 YYDKDF (reference sequence). Trimming shortened V by 3 bases and J by 5 bases, and 1 base separated the two germline ends. CDR3 length equals 11 residues. CDR3 sequence (DNA): TGTGCCACCAGCAGTACCGGGGAGCTGTTTTTT. Its translation is CATSSTGELFF.

This clone occurred a few times. The chain uses TRBV11-2 and TRBJ2-2; D is unclear. The CDR3 has 11 amino acids. V shed 5 bases and J shed 4 bases, with 2 bases lying between them. Germline CDR1 is SGHAT and CDR2 is FQNNGV. The CDR3, as DNA: TGTGCCAGCAGCACCACCGGGGAGCTGTTTTTT. Its translation: CASSTTGELFF.

This clone was picked up a small number of times. The J gene is TRBJ1-2, the V gene TRBV4-2, with D possibly matching TRBD1 (5 bases). Deletions cut 1 base from V and 4 bases from J, with 19 bases between. The CDR3 runs 17 residues. CDR1 and CDR2 from the germline V gene are LGHNA and YNFKEQ. CDR3 amino acids: CASSQVGDGGAGYGYTF. DNA for the CDR3: TGTGCCAGCAGCCAAGTGGGGGACGGAGGAGCGGGCTATGGCTACACCTTC.

The chain uses TRBV10-3 and TRBJ2-3, with TRBD2 matching over 11 bases. V shed 4 bases, J shed 2 bases, and the junction held 5 bases outside the gene matches. Germline V gives CDR1 ENHRY, CDR2 SYGVKD. This CDR3 is built from 16 residues. The CDR3 spells CAISAPLAGDTDTQYF. In DNA form, the CDR3 reads TGTGCCATCAGTGCCCCACTAGCGGGGGACACAGATACGCAGTATTTT.

The chain is built from TRBV30 and TRBJ1-5; possible D gene TRBD1, 5 bases. The germline CDR1 and CDR2 sequences are GTSNPN and SVGIG (reference sequence). This CDR3 contains 15 residues. Trimming took off 0 bases at V and 7 bases at J, with 16 bases between the two ends. The CDR3 loop reads CAWSVYGGFGQPQHF. The CDR3 nucleotides are TGTGCCTGGAGTGTATATGGGGGGTTCGGGCAGCCCCAGCATTTT.

The chain joins TRBV10-3 to TRBJ2-1; 10 bases map to TRBD2. Trimming cost V 3 bases and J 10 bases; bases outside gene matches: 12. Per the germline V gene, CDR1 is ENHRY and CDR2 is SYGVKD. The CDR3 is 16 amino acids. CDR3 region: CAISDGGSGGAGEQFF. CDR3 nucleotides: TGTGCCATCAGTGATGGCGGGAGCGGGGGGGCCGGGGAGCAGTTCTTC.

The table lists this clone with a few counts. The CDR3 coding sequence is TGCGCCAGCAGCTTTCTAGGATGGGGAGTTGAAAAACTGTTTTTT. This translates into CASSFLGWGVEKLFF. The chain is built from TRBV4-1 and TRBJ1-4, with unresolved D. The CDR3 has 15 residues. CDR1 is MGHRA, CDR2 YSYEKL, per germline. Trimming removed 5 bases at V and 7 bases at J, with 17 bases between.

V gene TRBV5-4 combines with J gene TRBJ1-1; tentative D call: TRBD1 (5 bases). The V end was cut by 4 bases, the J end by 7 bases, with 23 bases between. Germline-derived CDR1 and CDR2 are SGHNT and YYREEE (reference sequence). The CDR3 totals 16 residues. CDR3 sequence (DNA): TGTGCCAGCAGCCGCGGGGGGTCAGGCGATAGGGGTGAAGCTTTCTTT. Its protein is CASSRGGSGDRGEAFF.

V gene TRBV5-1 combines with J gene TRBJ2-2, with 9 nucleotides matching TRBD2. CDR3 length: 15 amino acids. With V trimmed by 3 bases and J by 2 bases, 2 bases remained unmatched. Germline V lookup: CDR1 SGHRS, CDR2 YFSETQ. The CDR3: CASSSGLANTGELFF. The CDR3, as DNA: TGCGCCAGCAGCTCGGGACTAGCTAACACCGGGGAGCTGTTTTTT.

The chain combines TRBV5-5 with TRBJ1-1; D not certain. V was cut by 4 bases and J by 5 bases, with 12 bases left in between. Per the germline V gene, CDR1 is SGHKS and CDR2 is YYEKEE (reference sequence). The CDR3 contains 13 residues. Here the CDR3 reads CASSLGGGTEAFF. The CDR3 nucleotides read TGTGCCAGCAGCCTTGGCGGAGGGACTGAAGCTTTCTTT.

Written as DNA, the CDR3 is TGTGCCAGCAGCCCCAGCGGTAGCGCACAAGAGACCCAGTACTTC. This encodes CASSPSGSAQETQYF. The chain combines TRBV7-3 with TRBJ2-5; D might be TRBD2 (5 bases). CDR3 length: 15 amino acids. Germline CDR1 is SGHTA and CDR2 is FQGTGA. Trimming pared 5 bases from V and 2 bases from J, leaving 15 bases between.

This clone occurred once. The CDR3 loop is CASSHQGQPNEKLFF. For the CDR3, the DNA is TGTGCCAGCAGCCACCAGGGACAGCCTAATGAAAAACTGTTTTTT. This sequence joins TRBV9 and TRBJ1-4; TRBD1 agrees at 7 bases. Germline V gene data show CDR1 as SGDLS and CDR2 as YYNGEE. V lost 4 bases to trimming and J lost 3 bases; unmatched junction nucleotides: 6. The CDR3 loop spans 15 amino acids.

The chain combines TRBV5-1 with TRBJ1-5, with a tentative D call TRBD1 (5 bases). The germline V and J ends were trimmed by 0 bases and 3 bases, with 7 bases remaining between them. This CDR3 is built from 14 residues. CDR1 SGHRS and CDR2 YFSETQ come from the germline V gene. CDR3 amino acids: CASSLGGTNQPQHF. Written as DNA, the CDR3 is TGCGCCAGCAGCTTGGGGGGGACCAATCAGCCCCAGCATTTT.

This sequence joins TRBV11-3 and TRBJ2-1; no firm D call. V was cut by 5 bases and J by 0 bases, with 8 bases left in between. This CDR3 has 14 residues. Looked up from germline, CDR1 is SGHNT and CDR2 is YENEEA. CDR3 region: CASSATNSYNEQFF. The CDR3 DNA reads as TGTGCCAGCAGCGCGACCAACTCCTACAATGAGCAGTTCTTC. The variable domain in full, with the rest retrieved from reference TRBV11-3 and TRBJ2-1, is EAGVVQSPRYKIIEKKQPVAFWCNPISGHNTLYWYLQNLGQGPELLIRYENEEAVDDSQLPKDRFSAERLKGVDSTLKIQPAELGDSAVYLCASSATNSYNEQFFGPGTRLTVL.

Details on this clone: The junction does not match germline at one end; this may be a read error. The chain is built from TRBV4-1 and TRBJ1-5; D unclear. The CDR3 totals 14 residues. Germline CDR1 reads MGHRA; CDR2 reads YSYEKL. Written as DNA, the CDR3 is TGCGCCAGCAGCCAAGATCTCCCCTCCAGAACCCAACATTTT. This encodes CASSQDLPSRTQHF.